This T cell receptor (beta chain) was found in a study of T cell repertoires in cytomegalovirus infection. Turning to the study itself: Matching HLA type and CMV infection were both indicated by public TCR beta signatures.

As concerns this clonotype: Its target is not known.

General study points: There were carriers of CMV plus the relevant HLA, and cumulative public TCR beta family frequency identified them. CMV-specific HLA-C-restricted TCR beta clonotypes dominated the ex vivo response.

TCRdb ran MiXCR on the reads and lists one entry per CDR3 protein. This sample yields 480,000 or so distinct CDR3 sequences, of which around 10% are seen a single time; around 9.6% belongs to the top ten. The receptor comes from a human donor in good health (CMV status not recorded). Some clones in this sample may be carry-over from other donors' samples. The sample consisted of PBMCs.

The CDR3, as DNA: TGTGCCAGCAGCGGACTAGCGGGAGGGAGCAACGAGCAGTACTTC. This gives the protein CASSGLAGGSNEQYF. The chain carries TRBV6-2 or TRBV6-3 and TRBJ2-7, with 15 bases fitting TRBD2. Germline values: CDR1 MNHEY, CDR2 SVGEGT. The CDR3 is 15 amino acids. Germline trimming cut 6 bases from V and 5 bases from J; bases unmatched to any gene: 5.